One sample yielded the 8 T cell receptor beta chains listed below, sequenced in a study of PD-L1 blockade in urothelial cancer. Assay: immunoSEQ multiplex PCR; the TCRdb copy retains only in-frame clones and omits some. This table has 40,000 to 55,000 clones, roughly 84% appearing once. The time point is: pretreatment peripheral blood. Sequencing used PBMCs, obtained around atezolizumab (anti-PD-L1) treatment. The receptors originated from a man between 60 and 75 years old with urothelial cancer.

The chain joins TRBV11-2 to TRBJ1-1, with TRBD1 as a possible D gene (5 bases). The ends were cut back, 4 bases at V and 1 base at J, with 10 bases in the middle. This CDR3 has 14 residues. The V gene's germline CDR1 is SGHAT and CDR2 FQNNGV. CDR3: CASSSTDGNTEAFF. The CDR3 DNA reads TGTGCCAGCAGCTCGACAGATGGGAACACTGAAGCTTTCTTT.

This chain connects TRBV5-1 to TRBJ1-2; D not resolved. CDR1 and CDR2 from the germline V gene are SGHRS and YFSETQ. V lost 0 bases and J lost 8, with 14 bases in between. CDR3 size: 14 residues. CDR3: CASSLARDYDGYTF. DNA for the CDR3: TGCGCCAGCAGCTTGGCGCGGGATTACGACGGCTACACCTTC. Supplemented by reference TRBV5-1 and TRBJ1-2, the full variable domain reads KAGVTQTPRYLIKTRGQQVTLSCSPISGHRSVSWYQQTPGQGLQFLFEYFSETQRNKGNFPGRFSGRQFSNSRSEMNVSTLELGDSALYLCASSLARDYDGYTFGSGTRLTVV.

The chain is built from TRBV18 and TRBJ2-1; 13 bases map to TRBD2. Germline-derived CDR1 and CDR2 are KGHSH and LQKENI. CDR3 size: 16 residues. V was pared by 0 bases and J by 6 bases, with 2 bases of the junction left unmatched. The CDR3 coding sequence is TGTGCCAGCTCACCACCCGGACTAGCGGGGGTCAATGAGCAGTTCTTC. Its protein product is CASSPPGLAGVNEQFF.

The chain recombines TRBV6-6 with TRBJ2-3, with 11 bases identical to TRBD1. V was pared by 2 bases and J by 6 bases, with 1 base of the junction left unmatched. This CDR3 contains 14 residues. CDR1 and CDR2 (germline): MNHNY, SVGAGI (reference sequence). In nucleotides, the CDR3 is TGTGCCAGCAGTTACCGGGACAGGGGGGATACGCAGTATTTT. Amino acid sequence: CASSYRDRGDTQYF.

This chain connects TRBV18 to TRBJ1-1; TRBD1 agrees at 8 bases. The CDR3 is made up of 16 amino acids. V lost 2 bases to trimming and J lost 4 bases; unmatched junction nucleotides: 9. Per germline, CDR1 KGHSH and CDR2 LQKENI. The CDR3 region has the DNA TGTGCCAGCTCACCAACGCCGGACAGGGTTAGCACTGAAGCTTTCTTT. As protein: CASSPTPDRVSTEAFF.

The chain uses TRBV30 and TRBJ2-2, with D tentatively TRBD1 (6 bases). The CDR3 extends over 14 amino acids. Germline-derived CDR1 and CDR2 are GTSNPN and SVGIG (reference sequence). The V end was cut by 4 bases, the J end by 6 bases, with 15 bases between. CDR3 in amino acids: CAWTEGGWAGELFF. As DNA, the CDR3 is TGTGCCTGGACGGAAGGGGGTTGGGCCGGGGAGCTGTTTTTT.

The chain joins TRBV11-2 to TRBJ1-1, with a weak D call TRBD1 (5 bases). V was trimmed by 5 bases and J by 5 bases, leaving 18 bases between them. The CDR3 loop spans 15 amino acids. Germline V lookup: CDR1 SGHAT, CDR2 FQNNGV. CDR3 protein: CASSIPPGGRTEAFF. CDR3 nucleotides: TGTGCCAGCAGCATCCCGCCGGGGGGGAGGACTGAAGCTTTCTTT. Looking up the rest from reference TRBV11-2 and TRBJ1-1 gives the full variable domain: EAGVAQSPRYKIIEKRQSVAFWCNPISGHATLYWYQQILGQGPKLLIQFQNNGVVDDSQLPKDRFSAERLKGVDSTLKIQPAKLEDSAVYLCASSIPPGGRTEAFFGQGTRLTVV.

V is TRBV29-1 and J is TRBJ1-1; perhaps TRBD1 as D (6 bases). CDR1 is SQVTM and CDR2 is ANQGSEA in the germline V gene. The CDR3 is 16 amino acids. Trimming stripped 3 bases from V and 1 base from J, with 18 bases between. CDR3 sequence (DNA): TGCAGCGTTGATTTTCAGGGGCGGAAGCAGAACACTGAAGCTTTCTTT. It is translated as CSVDFQGRKQNTEAFF.